Listed here are 18 T cell receptor beta chains from one sample, sequenced in a study of T cell responses to AZD1222 COVID-19 vaccine. Data came from immunoSEQ multiplex PCR; TCRdb stores just in-frame clones and leaves some out. The sample lists around 80,000 clones; 70% to 90% were seen once. Specimen: peripheral blood, collected 28 days after the second AZD1222 dose. The source is an adult who received the AZD1222 COVID-19 vaccine.

This clone is termed medium-sized. The genes are TRBV2 and TRBJ1-4; D is unresolved. Deletions cut 2 bases from V and 10 bases from J, with 11 bases between. Germline values: CDR1 SNHLY, CDR2 FYNNEI. This CDR3 has 13 residues. CDR3 protein: CASSETQRSKLFF. DNA for the CDR3: TGTGCCAGCAGTGAAACTCAAAGATCAAAACTGTTTTTT. Based on the CDR3 plus reference TRBV2 and TRBJ1-4, the full variable domain is EPEVTQTPSHQVTQMGQEVILRCVPISNHLYFYWYRQILGQKVEFLVSFYNNEISEKSEIFDDQFSVERPDGSNFTLKIRSTKLEDSAMYFCASSETQRSKLFFGSGTQLSVL.

The V call is TRBV10-3, the J call TRBJ1-4; D remains unclear. Germline V lookup: CDR1 ENHRY, CDR2 SYGVKD. CDR3 length equals 14 residues. Trimming shortened V by 0 bases and J by 5 bases, and 7 bases separated the two germline ends. The CDR3 protein is CAISESTENEKLFF. The CDR3 nucleotides read TGTGCCATCAGTGAGTCTACAGAGAATGAAAAACTGTTTTTT.

This sequence joins TRBV30 and TRBJ1-4, with D perhaps matching TRBD1 (5 bases). The CDR3 extends over 16 amino acids. Trimming pared 3 bases from V and 5 bases from J, leaving 19 bases between. Germline V gives CDR1 GTSNPN, CDR2 SVGIG (reference sequence). The CDR3 region is CAWSAMRGRGNEKLFF. Written as DNA, the CDR3 is TGTGCCTGGAGCGCGATGAGGGGTCGGGGAAATGAAAAACTGTTTTTT.

The chain carries TRBV3-1 (or the pseudogene TRBV3-2) and TRBJ2-2; D assignment may be TRBD1 or TRBD2 (6 bases each). Per the germline V gene, CDR1 is LGHDT and CDR2 is YNNKEL (reference sequence). With 5 bases removed from V and 7 bases from J, the gap between germline ends came to 17 bases. There are 15 residues in the CDR3. DNA for the CDR3: TGTGCCAGCAGCGAGGGGGGCTTTTGGATCGGGGAGCTGTTTTTT. Its protein is CASSEGGFWIGELFF.

The chain has TRBV19 and TRBJ2-7; D ambiguous. In germline, CDR1 is LNHDA, CDR2 SQIVND (reference sequence). The CDR3 contains 14 residues. V lost 1 base, J lost 3 bases, and 10 bases lay in between. The CDR3 sequence is CASSIGPLVYEQYF. Written as DNA, the CDR3 is TGTGCCAGTAGTATAGGGCCCTTGGTCTACGAGCAGTACTTC.

The chain links TRBV6-5 to TRBJ2-1; 9 bases agree with TRBD1. J lost 7 bases, V lost 4 bases, and 5 bases had no gene match. The CDR3 extends over 14 amino acids. The V gene's germline CDR1 is MNHEY and CDR2 SVGAGI. CDR3 region: CASSWTGARNEQFF. The CDR3 nucleotides read TGTGCCAGCAGTTGGACAGGGGCGCGGAATGAGCAGTTCTTC.

The chain uses TRBV6-1 and TRBJ1-5; possibly TRBD1 for D (5 bases). The germline gives CDR1 MNHNS, CDR2 SASEGT. There are 14 residues in the CDR3. Deletions cut 2 bases from V and 1 base from J, with 6 bases between. The CDR3: CASSEPGSNQPQHF. CDR3 DNA sequence: TGTGCCAGCAGTGAACCAGGGAGCAATCAGCCCCAGCATTTT.

The chain uses TRBV3-1 (or the pseudogene TRBV3-2) and TRBJ1-2; a weak D match, TRBD1 (6 bases). The germline V and J ends were trimmed by 4 bases and 1 base, with 13 bases remaining between them. Germline CDR1 is LGHDT and CDR2 is YNNKEL (reference sequence). This CDR3 region has 15 residues. This chain's CDR3 is CASSPNLRGNYGYTF. CDR3 coding DNA: TGTGCCAGCAGCCCTAACCTCAGGGGTAACTATGGCTACACCTTC.

The rearrangement links TRBV5-1 to TRBJ1-1; tentative D call: TRBD1 (5 bases). This CDR3 has 14 residues. V was shortened by 1 base and J by 1 base, with 8 bases between the two germline ends. CDR1 SGHRS and CDR2 YFSETQ come from the germline V gene. The CDR3 DNA follows: TGCGCCAGCAGCTTGAGCCAGGGGAACACTGAAGCTTTCTTT. Translated: CASSLSQGNTEAFF.

The chain is built from TRBV20-1 and TRBJ2-1; TRBD2 might be the D (6 bases). The CDR3 has 12 amino acids. Per germline, CDR1 DFQATT and CDR2 SNEGSKA (reference sequence). Trimming left V 3 bases short and J 5 bases short, with 8 bases between. This CDR3 is CSASPGDNEQFF. The DNA of the CDR3 is TGCAGTGCTAGTCCGGGGGACAATGAGCAGTTCTTC.

The CDR3 is CASSLIVGDQETQYF. In DNA, the CDR3 is TGTGCCAGCAGCCTCATAGTGGGGGACCAAGAGACCCAGTACTTC. The chain is built from TRBV3-1 (or the pseudogene TRBV3-2) and TRBJ2-5; D is possibly TRBD1 or TRBD2 (5 bases each). V gave up 4 bases and J gave up 0 bases, with 12 bases separating them. The V gene's germline CDR1 is LGHDT and CDR2 YNNKEL (reference sequence). The CDR3 sequence is 15 residues long.

V is TRBV19 and J is TRBJ2-3; D is possibly TRBD1 (6 bases). The V end was cut by 3 bases, the J end by 2 bases, with 6 bases between. This CDR3 has 13 residues. Germline V lookup: CDR1 LNHDA, CDR2 SQIVND (reference sequence). CDR3 protein: CASSMGHTDTQYF. CDR3 DNA: TGTGCCAGTAGTATGGGACACACAGATACGCAGTATTTT.

CDR3 coding DNA: TGTGCCAGCAGTTTAGGGACAGGGGGAATCTACGAGCAGTACTTC. This codes for CASSLGTGGIYEQYF. V and J are TRBV27 and TRBJ2-7, with TRBD1 matching over 11 bases. Germline-derived CDR1 and CDR2 are MNHEY and SMNVEV (reference sequence). Unmatched junction bases numbered 3, after V lost 2 bases and J lost 3 bases. There are 15 residues in the CDR3.

The genes are TRBV18 and TRBJ2-1; D is possibly TRBD1 (6 bases). CDR3 length: 14 amino acids. V was trimmed by 2 bases and J by 4 bases, leaving 9 bases between them. Germline CDR1 is KGHSH and CDR2 is LQKENI. The CDR3 DNA reads TGTGCCAGCTCACCAACCGGGACATACAATGAGCAGTTCTTC. It is translated as CASSPTGTYNEQFF.

V is TRBV10-2 and J is TRBJ2-5; 9 bases fit TRBD2. Germline V CDR1 and CDR2: WSHSY, SAAADI. The J segment lost 7 bases and the V segment lost 1 base, leaving 10 bases of the junction unmatched. The CDR3 has 16 amino acids. This CDR3 reads CASSELAGGPRGTQYF. The CDR3 DNA follows: TGCGCCAGCAGTGAGTTGGCGGGGGGGCCCCGGGGGACCCAGTACTTC.

The chain links TRBV7-9 to TRBJ2-3, with 7 bases that match TRBD2. Trimming at V came to 2 bases and at J to 2 bases, leaving 7 bases not matched to a gene. Germline V lookup: CDR1 SEHNR, CDR2 FQNEAQ (reference sequence). The CDR3 length is 16 residues. CDR3 coding DNA: TGTGCCAGCAGCTTAATCACCGGGGGGACCACAGATACGCAGTATTTT. Translated: CASSLITGGTTDTQYF.

J is TRBJ1-5 and V is TRBV5-6; D unclear. This CDR3 region has 13 residues. Trimming pared 2 bases from V and 3 bases from J, leaving 6 bases between. Germline V gene lookup returns CDR1 SGHDT and CDR2 YYEEEE. The CDR3 protein is CASSFGINQPQHF. CDR3 nucleotide sequence: TGTGCCAGCAGCTTCGGGATCAATCAGCCCCAGCATTTT. Complete variable domain (other parts from reference TRBV5-6 and TRBJ1-5): DAGVTQSPTHLIKTRGQQVTLRCSPKSGHDTVSWYQQALGQGPQFIFQYYEEEERQRGNFPDRFSGHQFPNYSSELNVNALLLGDSALYLCASSFGINQPQHFGDGTRLSIL.

This chain links TRBV6-1 with TRBJ2-7, with 8 bases fitting TRBD1. V was pared by 1 base and J by 2 bases, with 4 bases of the junction left unmatched. The CDR3 has 15 amino acids. CDR1 is MNHNS and CDR2 is SASEGT in the germline V gene. The CDR3 DNA reads TGTGCCAGCAGTGAAGACGAGACAGGGGCCTACGAGCAGTACTTC. Amino acid sequence: CASSEDETGAYEQYF.